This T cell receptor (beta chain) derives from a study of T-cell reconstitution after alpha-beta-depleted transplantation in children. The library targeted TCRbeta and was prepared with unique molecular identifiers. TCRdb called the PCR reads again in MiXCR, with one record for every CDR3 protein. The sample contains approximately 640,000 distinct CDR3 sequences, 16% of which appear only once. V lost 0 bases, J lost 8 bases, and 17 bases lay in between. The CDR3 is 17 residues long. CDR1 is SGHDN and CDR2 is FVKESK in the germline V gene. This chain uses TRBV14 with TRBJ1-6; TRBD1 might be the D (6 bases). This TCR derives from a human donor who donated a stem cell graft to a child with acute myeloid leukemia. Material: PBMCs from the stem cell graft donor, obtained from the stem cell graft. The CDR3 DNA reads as TGTGCCAGCAGCCAAGACCCCGGTGGGGGGCTGGATTCACCCCTCCACTTT. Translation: CASSQDPGGGLDSPLHF.